What follows describes a single T cell receptor beta chain. Alongside a J-beta primer mix, a sample-barcoded 5' primer served in a second PCR lasting about 7 to 11 cycles. TCRdb re-derived calls from the 5' RACE reads in MiXCR, one entry per CDR3 protein. This table holds 920,000 or so distinct CDR3 sequences, 45% found once. This specimen comes from a study of blood T cells in healthy people across ages. Isolated PBMCs totaled at least 6.5 million in each sample. Trimming removed 5 bases from V and 5 bases from J, with 14 bases in between. The CDR3 sequence is 14 residues long. Germline V gene lookup returns CDR1 SGDLS and CDR2 YYNGEE.

This receptor was identified in a woman between 55 and 75 years old in good health. The chain recombines TRBV9 with TRBJ2-1; the D gene is possibly TRBD1 (6 bases). The sequenced material came from blood. The CDR3 DNA reads as TGTGCCAGCAGGACCACAGGGACGGACAATGAGCAGTTCTTC. Translation: CASRTTGTDNEQFF.